Following are 11 T cell receptor beta chains from one sample sequenced in a study of cytomegalovirus exposure and HLA in healthy donors. Vbeta (60) and Jbeta (13) primers were used in the PCR. Here immunoSEQ multiplex PCR was the method, and the copy in TCRdb shows in-frame clones only, minus some. The table counts roughly 80,000 clones; about 6% lies in the top ten. Sequencing was done on a sample of PBMCs. The receptors were gathered from a girl aged 5 to 17 in good health and CMV-seropositive.

The chain has TRBV18 and TRBJ1-1, with D tentatively TRBD1 (5 bases). Trimming stripped 2 bases from V and 0 bases from J, with 22 bases between. The CDR3 is 19 residues long. Germline V gene data show CDR1 as KGHSH and CDR2 as LQKENI. CDR3 region: CASSPDTAGIRFMNTEAFF. In DNA, the CDR3 is TGTGCCAGCTCACCAGACACAGCAGGGATCCGCTTCATGAACACTGAAGCTTTCTTT.

The chain links TRBV19 to TRBJ1-5; the match to TRBD1 covers 10 bases. V was clipped by 5 bases and J by 6 bases; unmatched bases: 4. CDR1 is LNHDA and CDR2 is SQIVND in the germline V gene (reference sequence). This CDR3 has 14 amino acids. CDR3 region: CASSVTGGSQPQHF. Here the CDR3 DNA reads TGTGCCAGTAGTGTGACAGGGGGCTCTCAGCCCCAGCATTTT.

The chain recombines TRBV11-3 with TRBJ1-2, with D possibly TRBD1 on 5 matching bases. CDR1 and CDR2 from the germline V gene are SGHNT and YENEEA. The CDR3 covers 12 residues. The V and J ends lost 7 bases and 8 bases respectively, with 14 bases between them. The chain's CDR3 is CASTGRKEGYTF. CDR3 in DNA: TGTGCCAGCACAGGGCGAAAGGAGGGCTACACCTTC.

The V gene is TRBV6-1, the J gene TRBJ2-2; 7 bases are a match to TRBD2. Germline CDR1 reads MNHNS; CDR2 reads SASEGT. V was pared by 0 bases and J by 0 bases, with 1 base of the junction left unmatched. The CDR3 runs 16 residues. The CDR3 is CASSEARGSNTGELFF. The CDR3 coding sequence is TGTGCCAGCAGTGAAGCGCGGGGGTCGAACACCGGGGAGCTGTTTTTT.

This chain uses TRBV7-9 with TRBJ2-6; no clear D gene. Trimming pared 4 bases from V and 0 bases from J, leaving 4 bases between. In germline, CDR1 is SEHNR, CDR2 FQNEAQ (reference sequence). CDR3 length: 14 residues. CDR3 sequence: CASSSSSGANVLTF. In DNA, the CDR3 is TGTGCCAGCAGCTCGAGCTCTGGGGCCAACGTCCTGACTTTC.

V is TRBV6-1 and J is TRBJ2-2, with 8 bases aligning to TRBD2. The junction had 5 bases not matched to a gene; V was cut back by 4 bases and J by 4 bases. CDR1 is MNHNS and CDR2 is SASEGT in the germline V gene. This CDR3 is built from 15 residues. Written as DNA, the CDR3 is TGTGCCAGCAGTGCCGGGGGGGCCGGCACCGGGGAGCTGTTTTTT. As protein: CASSAGGAGTGELFF.

The chain uses TRBV29-1 and TRBJ1-1; D gene ambiguous. Trimming shortened V by 5 bases and J by 3 bases, and 16 bases separated the two germline ends. The CDR3 loop spans 14 amino acids. Germline CDR1 SQVTM, CDR2 ANQGSEA. The CDR3 DNA follows: TGCAGCGTTAAGTCGGGTACCCGCTACACTGAAGCTTTCTTT. Its protein product is CSVKSGTRYTEAFF.

This sequence joins TRBV9 and TRBJ2-1, with 8 bases lining up with TRBD1. The CDR3 is 14 residues long. With 3 bases clipped from V and 7 bases from J, the junction kept 6 bases outside the gene matches. Germline lookup yields CDR1 SGDLS and CDR2 YYNGEE. CDR3 loop: CASSATGVGNEQFF. The CDR3 DNA is TGTGCCAGCAGCGCGACAGGGGTGGGTAATGAGCAGTTCTTC.

This chain links TRBV7-2 with TRBJ1-3; the D gene is possibly TRBD1 (5 bases). V lost 5 bases and J lost 0, with 11 bases in between. Germline V gene sequence: CDR1 SGHTA, CDR2 FQGNSA. The CDR3 contains 15 residues. The CDR3 DNA follows: TGTGCCAGCAGCCCGAGACAGAGCTCTGGAAACACCATATATTTT. Its protein product is CASSPRQSSGNTIYF.

V usage is TRBV5-1 and J usage is TRBJ2-7; maybe TRBD1 (5 bases). CDR3 length: 15 amino acids. V was pared by 4 bases and J by 4 bases, with 18 bases between. The germline V gene encodes CDR1 SGHRS and CDR2 YFSETQ. CDR3 sequence reads: CASSQAGQGWYEQYF. The CDR3 coding sequence is TGCGCCAGCAGCCAAGCAGGGCAGGGTTGGTACGAGCAGTACTTC. Drawing the rest from reference TRBV5-1 and TRBJ2-7, the complete variable domain is KAGVTQTPRYLIKTRGQQVTLSCSPISGHRSVSWYQQTPGQGLQFLFEYFSETQRNKGNFPGRFSGRQFSNSRSEMNVSTLELGDSALYLCASSQAGQGWYEQYFGPGTRLTVT.

The chain couples TRBV6-1 to TRBJ1-1, with D unresolved. Per the germline V gene, CDR1 is MNHNS and CDR2 is SASEGT. This CDR3 has 13 amino acids. The V gene lost 4 bases and the J gene lost 4 bases, with 10 bases spanning the gap. CDR3 sequence: CASSGEGGTEAFF. CDR3 bases: TGTGCCAGCAGTGGGGAGGGTGGCACTGAAGCTTTCTTT.